These T cell receptor beta chains were read from a single sample in a study of cytomegalovirus exposure and HLA in healthy donors. TCRdb's copy holds only in-frame clones and misses some; the assay was immunoSEQ multiplex PCR. The sample contains around 150,000 clones, about 80% of which appear only once. Source material: PBMCs. The source of these receptors is a man aged 18 to 30 in good health and CMV-seronegative. CDR3s include the opening cysteine and the closing phenylalanine or tryptophan. Fields, in order: V gene, D gene, clone size, J gene, CDR3 DNA, CDR3 protein. A D gene is named only where the DNA matches it firmly. The size field is filled for only some rows; it gives once, few, many or a size class.

>TRBV7-6|TRBD1|.|TRBJ2-2
TGTGCCAGCAGCCCGAGAGGGGGCTCGAACACCGGGGAGCTGTTTTTT
CASSPRGGSNTGELFF
>TRBV5-8|TRBD1|.|TRBJ2-3
TGTGCCAGCAGCTTGGTGTTAACAGGGGCCGCAACAGATACGCAGTATTTT
CASSLVLTGAATDTQYF
>TRBV19|.|.|TRBJ1-6
TGTGCCAGTAACCCGACAGATAATTCACCCCTCCACTTT
CASNPTDNSPLHF
>TRBV28|.|.|TRBJ2-4
TGTGCCAGCAGTATTCAGGTAGCCAAAAACATTCAGTACTTC
CASSIQVAKNIQYF
>TRBV5-1|TRBD2|.|TRBJ2-3
TGCGCCAGCAGCTTCGAGTTAGCGGGAGAAAAAGATACGCAGTATTTT
CASSFELAGEKDTQYF
>TRBV9|.|.|TRBJ1-4
TGTGCCAGCAGCGTTACTGGGGGCGCACCTAATGAAAAACTGTTTTTT
CASSVTGGAPNEKLFF
>TRBV5-8|.|.|TRBJ1-5
TGCGCCAGCAGGTCAGGGGTTAGCAATCAGCCCCAGCATTTT
CASRSGVSNQPQHF
>TRBV2|.|few|TRBJ2-1
TGTGCCAGCAGTGAAGGCAATGGAGGGGGCGATGAGCAGTTCTTC
CASSEGNGGGDEQFF
>TRBV9|TRBD2|.|TRBJ2-1
TGTGCCAGCAGCTGGGGGTTAGCGGGAGTAGGGGAGCAGTTCTTC
CASSWGLAGVGEQFF
>TRBV19|TRBD2|.|TRBJ2-5
TGTGCCAGTAGTATCCCCCGGGGGGGCGGAGAGACCCAGTACTTC
CASSIPRGGGETQYF
>TRBV7-6|.|.|TRBJ1-6
TGTGCCAGCAGCTTAGGATCGGTGGGCGCGAATTCACCCCTCCACTTT
CASSLGSVGANSPLHF
>TRBV7-2|TRBD1|.|TRBJ1-1
TGTGCCAGCAGCCCTAGTTCCGGGACAGGGGGCACTGAAGCTTTCTTT
CASSPSSGTGGTEAFF
>TRBV29-1|TRBD1|.|TRBJ1-2
TGCAGCGTTGAGGGGGGACAGGGGGCCGGCGGCTACACCTTC
CSVEGGQGAGGYTF
>TRBV19|.|.|TRBJ1-5
TGTGCCAGTACCCAGGGCCTCGGAGCCGGGTCCCAGCATTTT
CASTQGLGAGSQHF
>TRBV6-5|.|.|TRBJ1-2
TGTGCCAGCAGTTACGGGGCAGGGAACTATGGCTACACCTTC
CASSYGAGNYGYTF
>TRBV2|.|.|TRBJ1-4
TGTGCCAGCAGTTACCGGTTCTTTCCTAATGAAAAACTGTTTTTT
CASSYRFFPNEKLFF